This entry lists 21 T cell receptor beta chains sequenced from one sample in a study of identical twins. Each CDR3 protein is one row after TCRdb ran MiXCR on the 5' RACE reads. In the table there are a few hundred thousand distinct CDR3 sequences, roughly 12% of which are singletons. These data were also filed under a second study, of yellow fever vaccine responses in identical twins.

Sequenced material: CD8+ T cells sorted from blood. All receptors derive from a woman younger than 30 in good health.

This rearrangement joins TRBV12-3 or TRBV12-4 to TRBJ2-7; 7 nucleotides align to TRBD2. This CDR3 is built from 13 residues. Trimming at V came to 6 bases and at J to 3 bases, leaving 5 bases not matched to a gene. The CDR3 protein is CASRGERDYEQYF. The CDR3 DNA is TGTGCCAGCAGGGGAGAGCGGGACTACGAGCAGTACTTC.

This clonotype was observed a handful of times. The chain has TRBV5-5 and TRBJ2-5, with no clear D. Trimming shortened V by 0 bases and J by 5 bases, and 14 bases separated the two germline ends. Per the germline V gene, CDR1 is SGHKS and CDR2 is YYEKEE (reference sequence). The CDR3 contains 15 residues. The CDR3 DNA reads as TGTGCCAGCAGCTTGGTTGCCGCCGTAGTGGAGACCCAGTACTTC. Translating it yields CASSLVAAVVETQYF.

V is TRBV5-1 and J is TRBJ2-7; 9 bases map to TRBD1. CDR1 and CDR2 (germline): SGHRS, YFSETQ. The ends lost 5 bases at V and 2 bases at J; junction bases unmatched: 5. The CDR3 length is 14 residues. The chain's CDR3 is CASSTGQGTYEQYF. DNA of the CDR3: TGCGCCAGCAGTACGGGACAGGGTACCTACGAGCAGTACTTC.

The rearrangement joins TRBV20-1 to TRBJ2-2; D is unresolved. Trimming removed 6 bases from V and 7 bases from J, with 9 bases in between. The CDR3 length is 11 residues. CDR1 is DFQATT, CDR2 SNEGSKA, per germline (reference sequence). In DNA, the CDR3 is TGCAGTGCCGGATATGGCGGGGAGCTGTTTTTT. Its translation is CSAGYGGELFF.

This clonotype was seen many times. The chain carries TRBV12-3 or TRBV12-4 and TRBJ2-2; D ambiguous. V was clipped by 8 bases and J by 4 bases, with 5 bases between them. The CDR3 is 11 residues long. This CDR3 is CASGFTGELFF. In nucleotides, the CDR3 is TGTGCCAGCGGGTTCACCGGGGAGCTGTTTTTT.

The chain employs TRBV7-6 and TRBJ1-2; tentative D call: TRBD1 (5 bases). CDR3 length: 13 amino acids. Trimming cost V 6 bases and J 2 bases, with 10 bases left between them. CDR1 is SGHVS, CDR2 FNYEAQ, per germline. CDR3 bases: TGTGCCAGCAGAGGGGTGGGAAACTATGGCTACACCTTC. It yields the protein CASRGVGNYGYTF.

V is TRBV6-1 and J is TRBJ2-1, with 8 bases that match TRBD1. Germline loops: CDR1 MNHNS, CDR2 SASEGT. V lost 5 bases, J lost 6 bases, and 9 bases stayed unmatched. This CDR3 has 15 residues. This CDR3 reads CASSPDRGKGNEQFF. DNA of the CDR3: TGTGCCAGCAGTCCAGACAGGGGAAAAGGCAATGAGCAGTTCTTC.

V gene TRBV29-1 combines with J gene TRBJ2-7; D remains ambiguous. The CDR3 contains 13 residues. With 7 bases removed from V and 0 bases from J, the gap between germline ends came to 13 bases. CDR1 is SQVTM and CDR2 is ANQGSEA in the germline V gene. The CDR3 region has the DNA TGCAGCGCCGAAGGCCCCAGCTCCTACGAGCAGTACTTC. Its translation is CSAEGPSSYEQYF.

This clonotype appeared a few times. CDR3 nucleotide sequence: TGTGCCAGCAGTGACCGCAGACAGAGTTATAATTCACCCCTCCACTTT. Protein product: CASSDRRQSYNSPLHF. V gene TRBV6-1 combines with J gene TRBJ1-6; weak D call: TRBD1 (5 bases). V shed 3 bases and J shed 4 bases, with 13 bases lying between them. Germline CDR1 MNHNS, CDR2 SASEGT. The CDR3 extends over 16 amino acids.

This clonotype was recorded a few times. The rearrangement links TRBV18 to TRBJ2-6, with a tentative D call TRBD2 (5 bases). CDR3 size: 18 residues. Germline assignment: CDR1 KGHSH and CDR2 LQKENI. V was clipped by 1 base and J by 2 bases, with 15 bases between them. CDR3 sequence (DNA): TGTGCCAGCTCACCACTAATGATTCCCGGGGCTGGGGCCAACGTCCTGACTTTC. Translated, it gives CASSPLMIPGAGANVLTF.

This clonotype was picked up a small number of times. The rearrangement links TRBV29-1 to TRBJ2-2; D is unclear. The V gene lost 3 bases and the J gene lost 5 bases, with 4 bases spanning the gap. Germline-derived CDR1 and CDR2 are SQVTM and ANQGSEA. The CDR3 has 11 amino acids. CDR3 residues: CSVDWTGELFF. The CDR3 DNA reads as TGCAGCGTTGATTGGACCGGGGAGCTGTTTTTT.

This clonotype was seen at least ten times. This chain links TRBV5-1 with TRBJ2-7; D is undetermined. Trimming removed 0 bases from V and 6 bases from J, with 7 bases in between. This CDR3 spans 12 amino acids. From germline, CDR1 is SGHRS and CDR2 YFSETQ. DNA for the CDR3: TGCGCCAGCAGCTTGGACGGGTCCGAGCAGTACTTC. This gives the protein CASSLDGSEQYF.

This chain links TRBV20-1 with TRBJ1-5; no clear D. CDR1 and CDR2 (germline): DFQATT, SNEGSKA (reference sequence). The CDR3 length is 11 residues. V dropped 3 bases and J dropped 11 bases, with 11 bases sitting between them. In DNA form, the CDR3 reads TGCAGTGCTAGGGGTGAACGGGCCCAGCATTTT. This codes for CSARGERAQHF.

This clonotype was seen at least ten times. The chain is built from TRBV28 and TRBJ2-5; 8 bases are a match to TRBD1. This CDR3 spans 15 amino acids. Germline assignment: CDR1 MDHEN and CDR2 SYDVKM. J was trimmed by 3 bases and V by 4 bases; bases with no gene match: 7. The chain's CDR3 is CASSSPGGEEETQYF. CDR3 DNA: TGTGCCAGCAGTTCGCCAGGGGGCGAAGAAGAGACCCAGTACTTC.

This clonotype was detected many times. The chain couples TRBV5-1 to TRBJ1-1; TRBD1 aligns across 9 bases. The CDR3 runs 15 residues. The ends lost 3 bases at V and 1 base at J; junction bases unmatched: 4. Germline V gene data show CDR1 as SGHRS and CDR2 as YFSETQ. The CDR3 coding sequence is TGCGCCAGCAGCTCGGACAGGGGAAGGAACACTGAAGCTTTCTTT. It codes for CASSSDRGRNTEAFF.

This clonotype was detected only a few times. The V call is TRBV20-1, the J call TRBJ1-4; D gene unclear. Germline values: CDR1 DFQATT, CDR2 SNEGSKA (reference sequence). The germline V and J ends were trimmed by 0 bases and 2 bases, with 10 bases remaining between them. The CDR3 is 15 residues long. The CDR3 loop reads CSARDPGGTNEKLFF. The CDR3 DNA is TGCAGTGCTAGAGATCCCGGCGGCACTAATGAAAAACTGTTTTTT.

This sequence joins TRBV12-3 or TRBV12-4 and TRBJ1-2; weak D call: TRBD1 (5 bases). There are 15 residues in the CDR3. V lost 8 bases to trimming and J lost 1 base, with 17 bases between them. The CDR3 is CASLLGEGINYGYTF. The DNA of the CDR3 is TGTGCCAGCCTACTGGGGGAGGGAATTAACTATGGCTACACCTTC.

This clonotype was seen ten or more times. CDR3 nucleotide sequence: TGCGCCAGCAGCCAAGATTGGAACGATGAAGCTTTCTTT. It translates to CASSQDWNDEAFF. The rearrangement joins TRBV4-1 to TRBJ1-1; D is undetermined. Germline V lookup: CDR1 MGHRA, CDR2 YSYEKL. V was trimmed by 0 bases and J by 7 bases, leaving 9 bases between them. This CDR3 has 13 residues.

This clonotype was seen a few times. The chain recombines TRBV4-1 with TRBJ2-7; 7 bases agree with TRBD1. The CDR3 runs 15 residues. V lost 5 bases and J lost 3; bases outside the gene matches: 10. The germline gives CDR1 MGHRA, CDR2 YSYEKL. The CDR3 DNA follows: TGCGCCAGCAGCTACTCCCGGGACAGAGACTACGAGCAGTACTTC. It encodes CASSYSRDRDYEQYF.

This clonotype was found many times. This rearrangement joins TRBV4-1 to TRBJ2-5; the D is unclear. The germline V gene encodes CDR1 MGHRA and CDR2 YSYEKL. The V gene lost 0 bases and the J gene lost 1 base, with 9 bases spanning the gap. This CDR3 contains 15 residues. In DNA, the CDR3 is TGCGCCAGCAGCCAAGATATGGGAATCCAAGAGACCCAGTACTTC. The encoded protein is CASSQDMGIQETQYF.

This clonotype came up a few times. The rearrangement links TRBV7-9 to TRBJ1-5; no clear D gene. This CDR3 has 12 amino acids. Per germline, CDR1 SEHNR and CDR2 FQNEAQ (reference sequence). V was cut by 1 base and J by 5 bases, with 3 bases left in between. The CDR3 sequence: CASSLDYQPQHF. For the CDR3, the DNA is TGTGCCAGCAGCTTAGATTATCAGCCCCAGCATTTT.